This T cell receptor (beta chain) appears in the sequencing data of a study of control samples from healthy donors and cancer patients. The germline V gene has CDR1 ENHRY and CDR2 SYGVKD. Unmatched junction bases numbered 16, after V lost 7 bases and J lost 8 bases. The length of the CDR3 is 17 residues. TCRdb keeps only in-frame clones here, not all; method: immunoSEQ multiplex PCR. The table shows about 160,000 clones, with roughly 94% occurring only once. This sequence joins TRBV10-3 and TRBJ2-1, with 11 bases matching TRBD1. The sequenced sample was PBMCs. The sequence was obtained from a man in his sixties with colorectal cancer. The CDR3 here is CAITPGQGGYWAHEQFF. As DNA, the CDR3 is TGTGCCATCACCCCGGGACAGGGGGGGTATTGGGCCCATGAGCAGTTCTTC.